This T cell receptor beta chain stems from a study of CD8 T cells in ankylosing spondylitis. The study, taken as a whole, reports: Existing reports had already noted some motif variants in reactive arthritis synovial fluid and blood. Disease-linked clones bore a CD8+ phenotype and were relatively rare in peripheral blood. Enrichment of disease-linked clones was reportedly significant in matched ankylosing spondylitis synovial fluid. For ankylosing spondylitis blood, a TCR beta motif of about 8 highly homologous variants appeared characteristic.

The TCR beta libraries were generated through quantitative 5'-RACE incorporating molecular barcodes. TCRdb recomputed calls from the 5' RACE reads with MiXCR, one row per CDR3 protein. The sample comprises about 800,000 distinct CDR3 sequences, over 9.5% of which are singletons, and under 0.6% rests with the top ten. Details on this clonotype: What it recognizes is unknown.

CDR1 and CDR2 (germline): MNHNS, SASEGT. This CDR3 has 15 residues. V was clipped by 7 bases and J by 8 bases, with 24 bases between them. The chain combines TRBV6-1 with TRBJ2-7; tentative D call: TRBD2 (5 bases). The receptor's source is a male donor with ankylosing spondylitis. Source material: blood, either unsorted or a sorted T cell fraction (not recorded which). The CDR3 nucleotides read TGTGCCAGCACCGGACTTAAAGGGAGCGGTATACAGCAGTACTTC. Its protein is CASTGLKGSGIQQYF.